Below are 24 T cell receptor beta chains sequenced from a single sample in a study of cytomegalovirus exposure and HLA in healthy donors. Amplification used 60 Vbeta primers and 13 Jbeta primers. Profiling relied on immunoSEQ multiplex PCR, and the TCRdb table lists in-frame clones only, not all of them. The sample shows under 200,000 clones, about 85% of them seen only once. The specimen sequenced was PBMCs. These receptors originate from a man younger than 45 in good health and CMV-seropositive.

A single count supports this clone. V and J are TRBV14 and TRBJ2-3, with D perhaps TRBD1 (6 bases). Between the trimmed V and J ends, which lost 2 bases and 2 bases, there was a span of 14 bases. The CDR3 is made up of 16 amino acids. CDR1 and CDR2 from the germline V gene are SGHDN and FVKESK. CDR3: CASSQQFTGSTDTQYF. CDR3 nucleotide sequence: TGTGCCAGCAGCCAACAATTCACAGGGTCCACAGATACGCAGTATTTT.

This clone was seen a handful of times. This chain links TRBV7-3 with TRBJ2-7; 11 nucleotides align to TRBD2. Germline assignment: CDR1 SGHTA and CDR2 FQGTGA. The junction had 4 bases not matched to a gene; V was cut back by 6 bases and J by 3 bases. This CDR3 comprises 14 residues. The CDR3, as DNA: TGTGCCAGCAGTTCAGGGACTAGCGGCTACGAGCAGTACTTC. This sequence encodes CASSSGTSGYEQYF.

The chain joins TRBV5-4 to TRBJ2-2, with 9 bases aligning to TRBD2. The V and J ends lost 2 bases and 7 bases, in that order; junction bases with no gene match: 9. Germline values: CDR1 SGHNT, CDR2 YYREEE (reference sequence). The CDR3 sequence is 16 residues long. The CDR3 region is CASSFLSGSLIGELFF. The CDR3 DNA reads TGTGCCAGCAGCTTCCTTAGCGGGAGTCTCATCGGGGAGCTGTTTTTT.

The chain couples TRBV11-2 to TRBJ2-7; D tentatively fits TRBD1 or TRBD2 (5 bases each). Trimming removed 3 bases from V and 0 bases from J, with 6 bases in between. CDR1 and CDR2 (germline): SGHAT, FQNNGV. The CDR3 runs to 13 residues. CDR3: CASSLGDSYEQYV. CDR3 coding DNA: TGTGCCAGCAGCTTGGGGGACTCCTACGAGCAGTACGTC.

Notes on this clone: At one boundary the junction diverges from the germline segment, which might be a read error. CDR3 protein: CASSLTSGETQYF. The CDR3 DNA is TGTGCTAGCAGCTTAACGAGCGGAGAGACCCAGTACTTC. The V and J genes are TRBV7-7 and TRBJ2-5, with D tentatively TRBD2 (5 bases). This CDR3 has 13 amino acids. Germline V gene sequence: CDR1 SSHAT, CDR2 FNYEAQ (reference sequence).

In nucleotides, the CDR3 is TGTGCCAGCAGCCCCAACCGACTAGCGGGAGGGCCGGGTGAGCAGTTCTTC. Amino acid sequence: CASSPNRLAGGPGEQFF. The V gene is TRBV7-2, the J gene TRBJ2-1, with 14 bases aligning to TRBD2. With 5 bases clipped from V and 9 bases from J, the junction kept 12 bases outside the gene matches. The CDR3 length is 17 residues. Germline V CDR1 and CDR2: SGHTA, FQGNSA.

This chain uses TRBV4-2 with TRBJ2-7, with a possible D match to TRBD2 (6 bases). The germline V gene encodes CDR1 LGHNA and CDR2 YNFKEQ. The ends were cut back, 4 bases at V and 4 bases at J, with 17 bases in the middle. CDR3 size: 15 residues. The CDR3 loop is CASSPQPGATYEQYF. CDR3 bases: TGTGCCAGCAGCCCACAGCCGGGAGCTACATACGAGCAGTACTTC.

V is TRBV9 and J is TRBJ1-5; the D is unclear. Per germline, CDR1 SGDLS and CDR2 YYNGEE. Trimming took off 0 bases at V and 7 bases at J, with 14 bases between the two ends. The CDR3 contains 15 residues. DNA for the CDR3: TGTGCCAGCAGCGTAGGGGTGGGTGTTAGCCAGCCCCAGCATTTT. It is translated as CASSVGVGVSQPQHF.

CDR3 DNA sequence: TGTGCCAGCAGTTTAAAGGGGAACTATGGCTACACCTTC. Translation: CASSLKGNYGYTF. The rearrangement links TRBV27 to TRBJ1-2, with D possibly TRBD1 on 5 matching bases. Trimming stripped 2 bases from V and 2 bases from J, with 6 bases between. In germline, CDR1 is MNHEY, CDR2 SMNVEV (reference sequence). The CDR3 runs 13 residues.

The gene calls are TRBV4-2 and TRBJ1-2; 9 nucleotides match TRBD1. The length of the CDR3 is 13 residues. Germline V lookup: CDR1 LGHNA, CDR2 YNFKEQ. Unmatched junction bases numbered 4, after V lost 3 bases and J lost 8 bases. CDR3 DNA sequence: TGTGCCAGCAGCCAGGACAGGGGAGGAGGCTACACCTTC. Its protein product is CASSQDRGGGYTF.

This sequence joins TRBV5-4 and TRBJ2-1; D not certain. This CDR3 has 13 amino acids. With 1 base removed from V and 5 bases from J, the gap between germline ends came to 7 bases. Germline CDR1 and CDR2: SGHNT and YYREEE (reference sequence). The CDR3 protein is CASSLSQNNEQFF. For the CDR3, the DNA is TGTGCCAGCAGCTTGTCCCAGAACAATGAGCAGTTCTTC.

The sample holds one count of this clone. The rearrangement links TRBV5-6 to TRBJ1-1, with 10 bases aligning to TRBD1. Germline CDR1 is SGHDT and CDR2 is YYEEEE. The CDR3 is made up of 13 amino acids. Trimming took 3 bases from V and 6 from J; bases not matched to a gene: 2. This chain's CDR3 is CASSSGTGAEAFF. In nucleotides, the CDR3 is TGTGCCAGCAGCTCCGGGACAGGGGCTGAAGCTTTCTTT.

The chain joins TRBV2 to TRBJ2-3; D may be TRBD2 (5 bases). The CDR3 consists of 12 residues. V lost 6 bases to trimming and J lost 5 bases, with 9 bases between them. Germline CDR1 SNHLY, CDR2 FYNNEI. The CDR3 is CASSFGKDTQYF. CDR3 DNA: TGTGCCAGCAGCTTCGGGAAAGATACGCAGTATTTT.

The V and J genes are TRBV14 and TRBJ1-5; TRBD1 matches 10 bases. This CDR3 has 20 amino acids. Per the germline V gene, CDR1 is SGHDN and CDR2 is FVKESK. V dropped 0 bases and J dropped 1; count of bases not matched to a gene: 12. This CDR3 reads CASSQEFGTGVGFSNQPQHF. The DNA for the CDR3 is TGTGCCAGCAGCCAAGAATTCGGGACAGGGGTGGGGTTCAGCAATCAGCCCCAGCATTTT.

The gene calls are TRBV4-2 and TRBJ1-3; D gene uncertain. Trimming removed 0 bases from V and 3 bases from J, with 9 bases in between. Looked up from germline, CDR1 is LGHNA and CDR2 is YNFKEQ. CDR3 length: 15 amino acids. CDR3 sequence reads: CASSQDLANGNTIYF. The CDR3 DNA sequence: TGTGCCAGCAGCCAAGATCTGGCCAATGGAAACACCATATATTTT.

In its sample, this clone was seen once. The V gene is TRBV5-1, the J gene TRBJ2-5, with TRBD2 identical over 8 bases. The CDR3 runs to 16 residues. Per germline, CDR1 SGHRS and CDR2 YFSETQ. V lost 4 bases and J lost 7; bases outside the gene matches: 15. DNA for the CDR3: TGCGCCAGCAGCCCCAGTGGAAGCGGGAGAAGTGTGACCCAGTACTTC. It is translated as CASSPSGSGRSVTQYF.

V is TRBV5-6 and J is TRBJ1-2, with D maybe TRBD1 (6 bases). The germline CDR1 and CDR2 sequences are SGHDT and YYEEEE. Trimming stripped 4 bases from V and 3 bases from J, with 7 bases between. This CDR3 has 12 residues. The CDR3 nucleotides read TGTGCCAGCAGCAGACAGGACTATGGCTACACCTTC. Amino acid sequence: CASSRQDYGYTF.

The chain is built from TRBV27 and TRBJ2-5, with 9 bases lining up with TRBD2. Germline V lookup: CDR1 MNHEY, CDR2 SMNVEV (reference sequence). Trimming removed 9 bases from V and 4 bases from J; junction bases left unmatched: 3. The CDR3 loop spans 12 amino acids. CDR3 sequence reads: CARGREGETQYF. DNA of the CDR3: TGTGCCAGGGGGCGGGAGGGAGAGACCCAGTACTTC.

This rearrangement joins TRBV30 to TRBJ2-7; 8 bases align to TRBD2. Germline lookup yields CDR1 GTSNPN and CDR2 SVGIG (reference sequence). With V trimmed by 3 bases and J by 2 bases, 15 bases remained unmatched. The CDR3 length is 17 residues. The CDR3 coding sequence is TGTGCCTGGAGCTCCAGCGGGAGAGCCCTATTACCCTACGAGCAGTACTTC. Amino acid sequence: CAWSSSGRALLPYEQYF.

The V call is TRBV6-5, the J call TRBJ1-2; 7 bases agree with TRBD1. The CDR3 sequence is 13 residues long. Germline V gene sequence: CDR1 MNHEY, CDR2 SVGAGI. V lost 5 bases and J lost 8; bases outside the gene matches: 8. CDR3 residues: CASSTGALRGYTF. CDR3 in DNA: TGTGCCAGCAGTACAGGGGCCCTCCGAGGCTACACCTTC.

This clone was found a few times. The chain couples TRBV9 to TRBJ2-1; 8 bases agree with TRBD2. This CDR3 comprises 14 residues. Germline CDR1 SGDLS, CDR2 YYNGEE. Germline trimming cut 1 base from V and 10 bases from J; bases unmatched to any gene: 7. Here the CDR3 reads CASSVSSGWSEQFF. The DNA for the CDR3 is TGTGCCAGCAGCGTATCTAGCGGGTGGTCGGAGCAGTTCTTC.

This sequence joins TRBV5-1 and TRBJ2-3; 11 nucleotides agree with TRBD1. The CDR3 covers 20 residues. Trimming cost V 0 bases and J 5 bases; bases outside gene matches: 17. Germline V gives CDR1 SGHRS, CDR2 YFSETQ. In DNA, the CDR3 is TGCGCCAGCAGCTTGGGGGGTAGGACAGGGGGCAACAAAGACAGAGATACGCAGTATTTT. It specifies CASSLGGRTGGNKDRDTQYF.

This sequence joins TRBV4-3 and TRBJ1-1; possible D gene TRBD1, 5 bases. The CDR3 is made up of 15 amino acids. The V end was cut by 0 bases, the J end by 5 bases, with 13 bases between. Germline V gene sequence: CDR1 LGHNA, CDR2 YSLEER. The CDR3 loop reads CASSQDLVGGTEAFF. The CDR3 region has the DNA TGCGCCAGCAGCCAAGATTTGGTTGGGGGGACTGAAGCTTTCTTT.

This clone was counted a few times. The chain is built from TRBV6-6 and TRBJ1-1, with 9 bases identical to TRBD1. With 4 bases clipped from V and 1 base from J, the junction kept 1 base outside the gene matches. The CDR3 runs 14 residues. The V gene's germline CDR1 is MNHNY and CDR2 SVGAGI (reference sequence). The CDR3 reads CASSWDRANTEAFF. In nucleotides, the CDR3 is TGTGCCAGCAGTTGGGACAGGGCGAACACTGAAGCTTTCTTT.